The clone carrying this T cell receptor (beta chain) was seen a handful of times. Its target is not known. The CDR3 extends over 13 amino acids. CDR1 and CDR2 (germline): MGHRA, YSYEKL. V lost 3 bases and J lost 5, with 8 bases in between. This entry comes from a study of T cell repertoires in cytomegalovirus infection. Study context: CMV infection together with matching HLA type was indicated by public TCR beta signatures.

TCRdb re-analysed the reads in MiXCR, keeping a single row per CDR3 protein. Of around 800,000 distinct CDR3 sequences in the sample, about 33% were seen once. The sample in question was cultured CD8+ T cells from PBMCs, obtained from culture after CMV antigen stimulation. This receptor was taken from a human donor in good health (CMV status not recorded). Some clones in this sample may be carry-over from other donors' samples. The rearrangement joins TRBV4-1 to TRBJ2-1; D uncertain. In nucleotides, the CDR3 is TGCGCCAGCAGCCACCCTTGGGACAATGAGCAGTTCTTC. Translation: CASSHPWDNEQFF.